Below, 5 T cell receptor beta chains from the same sample are listed, as sequenced in a study of glioma-infiltrating T cells. The iRepertoire nested amplicon-rescue multiplex PCR amplified TCR alpha and beta CDR3s from RNA. TCRdb reprocessed the multiplex PCR reads with MiXCR, giving one entry per CDR3 protein. The profile shows fewer than 500,000 distinct CDR3 sequences, less than 50% of them singletons. The specimen was glioma tissue, nonneoplastic brain tissue, or PBMCs (not recorded which). Receptor source: a human donor with low-grade glioma or glioblastoma, undergoing nonglioma brain surgery, or in good health (not recorded which).

This clonotype appeared once. Because the CDR3 is missing its conserved closing phenylalanine or tryptophan, this is likely a read error. The chain uses TRBV7-2 and TRBJ1-3; D gene ambiguous. The CDR3 contains 14 residues. Deletions cut 7 bases from V and 0 bases from J, with 10 bases between. Germline lookup yields CDR1 SGHTA and CDR2 FQGNSA. DNA of the CDR3: TGTGCCAGCACCCCACGGGGCTCTGGAAACACCATATATTCT. Encoded protein: CASTPRGSGNTIYS.

This clonotype turned up a few times. This rearrangement joins TRBV20-1 to TRBJ2-1, with 12 bases fitting TRBD2. The CDR3 is made up of 17 amino acids. Per germline, CDR1 DFQATT and CDR2 SNEGSKA (reference sequence). V lost 0 bases to trimming and J lost 7 bases; unmatched junction nucleotides: 10. The chain's CDR3 is CSARDPWSSGRGNEQFF. As DNA, the CDR3 is TGCAGTGCTAGAGATCCGTGGTCTAGCGGGAGGGGAAATGAGCAGTTCTTC.

In regard to this clonotype: An end of the junction does not agree with germline; a read error may underlie this. The chain carries TRBV7-9 and TRBJ1-1, with no clear D. The CDR3 spans 13 residues. CDR1 and CDR2 (germline): SEHNR, FQNEAQ (reference sequence). Here the CDR3 DNA reads TGTGTCAGCAGCTCCCCCCTCGGTGGTGAAGCTTTCTTT. Translating it yields CVSSSPLGGEAFF. The complete variable domain, with remaining parts taken from reference TRBV7-9 and TRBJ1-1, reads DTGVSQNPRHKITKRGQNVTFRCDPISEHNRLYWYRQTLGQGPEFLTYFQNEAQLEKSRLLSDRFSAERPKGSFSTLEIQRTEQGDSAMYLCVSSSPLGGEAFFGQGTRLTVV.

With respect to this clonotype: Given a much more abundant clone one base away, this may be a read error. The chain joins TRBV15 to TRBJ2-7; TRBD2 is a possible D gene (6 bases). The CDR3 has 15 amino acids. The V end was cut by 7 bases, the J end by 3 bases, with 19 bases between. CDR1 and CDR2 (germline): LNHNV, YYDKDF (reference sequence). In DNA, the CDR3 is TGTGCCACCACAGCGGGCCGAGCCACGTTCTACGAGCAGTACTTC. Its protein product is CATTAGRATFYEQYF.

The DNA for the CDR3 is TGTGCCAGCAGCGTACCCAACAATGAGCAGTTCTTC. It yields the protein CASSVPNNEQFF. The V call is TRBV12-3 or TRBV12-4, the J call TRBJ2-1; D ambiguous. Deletions cut 6 bases from V and 5 bases from J, with 8 bases between. The CDR3 is 12 residues long.